This TCR beta chain derives from a study of cytomegalovirus exposure and HLA in healthy donors. Study details: Earlier, almost 120 million unique TCR beta sequences were recovered from 200 million or so T cells by an analysis. Findings and limits, study-wide: A link between a missense DCLRE1C variant and TCR beta V- and J-gene trimming emerged from a later analysis.

The CDR3 covers 18 residues. Looked up from germline, CDR1 is MDHEN and CDR2 is SYDVKM. Germline trimming cut 3 bases from V and 5 bases from J; bases unmatched to any gene: 14. As for this clone: Its antigen is still unknown.

PCR involved 60 Vbeta and 13 Jbeta primers. Sequenced by immunoSEQ multiplex PCR; TCRdb stores in-frame clones only, minus some. The data contain 150,000 to 200,000 clones, 75% to 85% of them singletons. The genes are TRBV28 and TRBJ2-3; TRBD2 matches 10 bases. Source material: PBMCs. The TCR sequence derives from a woman aged 45 to 65 in good health and CMV-seronegative. The CDR3 DNA is TGTGCCAGCAGTTTGCAGGGTAGCGGGAGGAGAGGGGGAGATACGCAGTATTTT. Translation gives CASSLQGSGRRGGDTQYF.